The clone carrying this T cell receptor beta chain has a count of ten or more. As yet, its antigen is unknown. Germline loops: CDR1 GTSNPN, CDR2 SVGIG (reference sequence). Trimming took 2 bases from V and 0 from J, leaving 8 bases between them. The CDR3 contains 14 residues. According to the study, TCR beta libraries were built with iRepertoire HTBI primers and CDR3-region Arm-PCR. Original analysis: Across the samples, identification revealed 55 to 75 TRBV and 12 to 15 TRBJ segments. TCRdb redid the calling of the multiplex PCR reads with MiXCR, one entry per CDR3 protein. Clone size and V and J calls follow TCRdb, not the original study. This sample yields 600,000 to 650,000 distinct CDR3 sequences, of which around 17% are seen a single time; 15% to 20% belongs to the top ten. The data were taken from a study of regulatory T cells in long-lasting Graves disease. Study-level points and caveats: Shared public clonotypes totalled about 2,800 in persistent patients, compared with approximately 970 in new patients.

As to time point: newly diagnosed GD, antithyroid drugs for less than 3 months. TCR sequences were obtained from RNA taken from PBMCs. The same data also contributed to another study, on T cells in Graves' hyperthyroidism and ophthalmopathy.

Material: peripheral blood mononuclear cells (PBMCs), obtained at new diagnosis, from a patient treated with antithyroid drugs. V gene TRBV30 combines with J gene TRBJ2-1, with D tentatively TRBD1 (5 bases). This clonotype originated in a woman under 40 with Graves disease. The CDR3 nucleotides are TGTGCCTGGAGTCCGACAGTCTCCTACAATGAGCAGTTCTTC. Protein product: CAWSPTVSYNEQFF.